Each of the 14 T cell receptor beta chains below was sequenced from the same sample in a study of regulatory T cells in long-lasting Graves disease. Time point given: persistent/refractory GD, antithyroid drugs over 5 years with positive TRAb. After RNA was extracted from PBMCs, the TCR library was made from it. Libraries of TCR beta came from iRepertoire HTBI primers plus Arm-PCR of CDR3 regions. MiXCR, applied by TCRdb to the multiplex PCR reads, yields one record per CDR3 protein. The sample consists of 400,000 or so distinct CDR3 sequences, around 20% of them appearing once. Sequencing was performed on peripheral blood mononuclear cells (PBMCs), taken when the disease was refractory, from a patient treated with antithyroid drugs. Receptors were obtained from a female donor with Graves disease.

V gene TRBV2 combines with J gene TRBJ2-1; 12 bases fit TRBD2. With V trimmed by 5 bases and J by 5 bases, 7 bases remained unmatched. The germline V gene has CDR1 SNHLY and CDR2 FYNNEI. The CDR3 is made up of 16 amino acids. The CDR3 DNA follows: TGTGCCAGCAGTTACACTAGCGGGAGGTCCCACAATGAGCAGTTCTTC. Amino acid sequence: CASSYTSGRSHNEQFF.

V usage is TRBV14 and J usage is TRBJ1-1; 8 bases align to TRBD1. The CDR3 is made up of 20 amino acids. V was pared by 0 bases and J by 0 bases, with 15 bases of the junction left unmatched. Germline values: CDR1 SGHDN, CDR2 FVKESK. DNA for the CDR3: TGTGCCAGCAGCCAAGATACCCTATATCGGACAGGGTTAATGAACACTGAAGCTTTCTTT. This gives the protein CASSQDTLYRTGLMNTEAFF.

The rearrangement joins TRBV7-8 to TRBJ2-7, with 7 nucleotides matching TRBD2. Germline CDR1 and CDR2: SGHVS and FQNEAQ. The CDR3 is made up of 16 amino acids. Unmatched junction bases numbered 13, after V lost 5 bases and J lost 3 bases. The CDR3 DNA sequence: TGTGCCAGCAGCCAAGGACTAGGCTTTATCATCTACGAGCAGTACTTC. The encoded protein is CASSQGLGFIIYEQYF.

The V call is TRBV18, the J call TRBJ2-7, with 7 bases fitting TRBD2. Per germline, CDR1 KGHSH and CDR2 LQKENI. The CDR3 is made up of 14 amino acids. The junction had 6 bases not matched to a gene; V was cut back by 0 bases and J by 7 bases. The CDR3 spells CASSPPESGGEQYF. The CDR3 DNA reads as TGTGCCAGCTCACCACCGGAGTCCGGGGGGGAGCAGTACTTC.

This clonotype has ten or more counts. V gene TRBV19 combines with J gene TRBJ1-2; no firm D call. The CDR3 has 13 residues. With 2 bases removed from V and 5 bases from J, the gap between germline ends came to 9 bases. Germline V lookup: CDR1 LNHDA, CDR2 SQIVND (reference sequence). Here the CDR3 reads CASSITADYGYTF. Written as DNA, the CDR3 is TGTGCCAGTAGTATAACGGCAGATTATGGCTACACCTTC.

The chain joins TRBV28 to TRBJ2-2; 7 bases map to TRBD2. V was clipped by 6 bases and J by 6 bases; unmatched bases: 1. In germline, CDR1 is MDHEN, CDR2 SYDVKM. CDR3 length equals 12 residues. CDR3 coding DNA: TGTGCCAGCAGAACTAGCGCCGGGGAGCTGTTTTTT. The encoded protein is CASRTSAGELFF.

This clonotype was seen a few times. It may be a read error: a sequence one base away is much more abundant. The V call is TRBV27, the J call TRBJ1-1; D may be TRBD1 (6 bases). The CDR3 runs to 14 residues. Germline CDR1 and CDR2: MNHEY and SMNVEV (reference sequence). V dropped 7 bases and J dropped 4 bases, with 16 bases sitting between them. The CDR3 loop is CASISGPGVTEAFF. The CDR3 DNA reads TGTGCCAGCATCTCCGGGCCAGGGGTCACTGAAGCTTTCTTT.

This clonotype was found many times. The CDR3 DNA reads as TGTGCCAGCAGCAAGGACGGACCTTATGGCTACACCTTC. It specifies CASSKDGPYGYTF. This chain links TRBV28 with TRBJ1-2, with D unclear. The ends were cut back, 6 bases at V and 5 bases at J, with 13 bases in the middle. Germline V gene data show CDR1 as MDHEN and CDR2 as SYDVKM. CDR3 size: 13 residues.

As for this clonotype: One end of the junction fails to match germline, which may point to a read error. This chain's CDR3 is CASSKPGQGYEQCF. In DNA form, the CDR3 reads TGTGCCAGCAGTAAACCGGGACAGGGTTACGAGCAGTGCTTC. The gene calls are TRBV6-1 and TRBJ2-7; 9 bases are a match to TRBD1. The CDR3 sequence is 14 residues long. Germline CDR1 MNHNS, CDR2 SASEGT.

The J gene is TRBJ1-3, the V gene TRBV10-2; possibly TRBD1 for D (6 bases). Between the trimmed V and J ends, which lost 6 bases and 0 bases, there was a span of 18 bases. The germline gives CDR1 WSHSY, CDR2 SAAADI. The CDR3 runs 17 residues. Here the CDR3 reads CASSQGGGPSSGNTIYF. For the CDR3, the DNA is TGCGCCAGCAGCCAAGGGGGGGGCCCGAGCTCTGGAAACACCATATATTTT.

This clonotype has just a few counts. CDR3 sequence: CASSRTSGKYEQYF. The CDR3, as DNA: TGCGCCAGCAGCCGCACTAGCGGGAAGTACGAGCAGTACTTC. The chain recombines TRBV4-3 with TRBJ2-7, with TRBD2 matching over 10 bases. CDR3 length equals 14 residues. Trimming at V came to 4 bases and at J to 4 bases, leaving 4 bases not matched to a gene. Germline CDR1 reads LGHNA; CDR2 reads YSLEER.

This clonotype came up a few times. This may come from a read error, since a much larger clone is one base off. The rearrangement uses TRBV27 and TRBJ1-5, with unresolved D. Trimming took off 5 bases at V and 7 bases at J, with 15 bases between the two ends. Germline V CDR1 and CDR2: MNHEY, SMNVEV (reference sequence). The CDR3 is 14 amino acids. CDR3: CASSRLGMGQPQHF. Here the CDR3 DNA reads TGTGCCAGCAGTCGTTTAGGGATGGGGCAGCCCCAGCATTTT.

This clonotype showed up many times. The CDR3 DNA sequence: TGTGCCAGCAGCTTAACGTCGTGGGAGACCCAGTACTTC. This encodes CASSLTSWETQYF. V is TRBV7-3 and J is TRBJ2-5, with D unclear. CDR1 SGHTA and CDR2 FQGTGA come from the germline V gene. The ends were cut back, 0 bases at V and 5 bases at J, with 7 bases in the middle. The CDR3 covers 13 residues.

This clonotype was detected only a few times. J is TRBJ1-2 and V is TRBV7-2, with 8 bases identical to TRBD1. The germline gives CDR1 SGHTA, CDR2 FQGNSA. With V trimmed by 5 bases and J by 4 bases, 15 bases remained unmatched. The CDR3 runs 17 residues. CDR3 protein: CASSAPGQAVGGYGYTF. The CDR3 DNA reads TGTGCCAGCAGCGCCCCGGGACAGGCCGTCGGAGGCTATGGCTACACCTTC. Using reference TRBV7-2 and TRBJ1-2 for the parts outside the CDR3, the full variable domain is GAGVSQSPSNKVTEKGKDVELRCDPISGHTALYWYRQSLGQGLEFLIYFQGNSAPDKSGLPSDRFSAERTGGSVSTLTIQRTQQEDSAVYLCASSAPGQAVGGYGYTFGSGTRLTVV.